This TCR beta chain comes out of a study of blood T cell repertoires in COVID-19. About the research overall: The origin of the acute and convalescent COVID-19 samples was the United States, Italy and Spain. T cells, B-cell-depleted T cells, or PBMCs provided the cDNA or gDNA that served as material.

In the study's own analysis: Nucleated cell counts were estimated from reference gene primer amplification. TCRdb keeps only in-frame clones here, not all; method: immunoSEQ multiplex PCR. The V and J calls and clone size come from that table; D and trimming were worked out from the DNA. Of over 90,000 clones in the sample, around 90% are singletons; the top ten hold around 3%. The CDR3 covers 14 residues. Germline assignment: CDR1 MGHRA and CDR2 YSYEKL. Trimming took off 4 bases at V and 5 bases at J, with 12 bases between the two ends. What was sequenced was peripheral blood. The chain recombines TRBV4-1 with TRBJ1-5; no clear D. The receptor was isolated from a man aged 50 or older with active or convalescent COVID-19. CDR3 nucleotide sequence: TGCGCCAGCAGCCGATGGGAGGCGGATCAGCCCCAGCATTTT. It translates to CASSRWEADQPQHF.